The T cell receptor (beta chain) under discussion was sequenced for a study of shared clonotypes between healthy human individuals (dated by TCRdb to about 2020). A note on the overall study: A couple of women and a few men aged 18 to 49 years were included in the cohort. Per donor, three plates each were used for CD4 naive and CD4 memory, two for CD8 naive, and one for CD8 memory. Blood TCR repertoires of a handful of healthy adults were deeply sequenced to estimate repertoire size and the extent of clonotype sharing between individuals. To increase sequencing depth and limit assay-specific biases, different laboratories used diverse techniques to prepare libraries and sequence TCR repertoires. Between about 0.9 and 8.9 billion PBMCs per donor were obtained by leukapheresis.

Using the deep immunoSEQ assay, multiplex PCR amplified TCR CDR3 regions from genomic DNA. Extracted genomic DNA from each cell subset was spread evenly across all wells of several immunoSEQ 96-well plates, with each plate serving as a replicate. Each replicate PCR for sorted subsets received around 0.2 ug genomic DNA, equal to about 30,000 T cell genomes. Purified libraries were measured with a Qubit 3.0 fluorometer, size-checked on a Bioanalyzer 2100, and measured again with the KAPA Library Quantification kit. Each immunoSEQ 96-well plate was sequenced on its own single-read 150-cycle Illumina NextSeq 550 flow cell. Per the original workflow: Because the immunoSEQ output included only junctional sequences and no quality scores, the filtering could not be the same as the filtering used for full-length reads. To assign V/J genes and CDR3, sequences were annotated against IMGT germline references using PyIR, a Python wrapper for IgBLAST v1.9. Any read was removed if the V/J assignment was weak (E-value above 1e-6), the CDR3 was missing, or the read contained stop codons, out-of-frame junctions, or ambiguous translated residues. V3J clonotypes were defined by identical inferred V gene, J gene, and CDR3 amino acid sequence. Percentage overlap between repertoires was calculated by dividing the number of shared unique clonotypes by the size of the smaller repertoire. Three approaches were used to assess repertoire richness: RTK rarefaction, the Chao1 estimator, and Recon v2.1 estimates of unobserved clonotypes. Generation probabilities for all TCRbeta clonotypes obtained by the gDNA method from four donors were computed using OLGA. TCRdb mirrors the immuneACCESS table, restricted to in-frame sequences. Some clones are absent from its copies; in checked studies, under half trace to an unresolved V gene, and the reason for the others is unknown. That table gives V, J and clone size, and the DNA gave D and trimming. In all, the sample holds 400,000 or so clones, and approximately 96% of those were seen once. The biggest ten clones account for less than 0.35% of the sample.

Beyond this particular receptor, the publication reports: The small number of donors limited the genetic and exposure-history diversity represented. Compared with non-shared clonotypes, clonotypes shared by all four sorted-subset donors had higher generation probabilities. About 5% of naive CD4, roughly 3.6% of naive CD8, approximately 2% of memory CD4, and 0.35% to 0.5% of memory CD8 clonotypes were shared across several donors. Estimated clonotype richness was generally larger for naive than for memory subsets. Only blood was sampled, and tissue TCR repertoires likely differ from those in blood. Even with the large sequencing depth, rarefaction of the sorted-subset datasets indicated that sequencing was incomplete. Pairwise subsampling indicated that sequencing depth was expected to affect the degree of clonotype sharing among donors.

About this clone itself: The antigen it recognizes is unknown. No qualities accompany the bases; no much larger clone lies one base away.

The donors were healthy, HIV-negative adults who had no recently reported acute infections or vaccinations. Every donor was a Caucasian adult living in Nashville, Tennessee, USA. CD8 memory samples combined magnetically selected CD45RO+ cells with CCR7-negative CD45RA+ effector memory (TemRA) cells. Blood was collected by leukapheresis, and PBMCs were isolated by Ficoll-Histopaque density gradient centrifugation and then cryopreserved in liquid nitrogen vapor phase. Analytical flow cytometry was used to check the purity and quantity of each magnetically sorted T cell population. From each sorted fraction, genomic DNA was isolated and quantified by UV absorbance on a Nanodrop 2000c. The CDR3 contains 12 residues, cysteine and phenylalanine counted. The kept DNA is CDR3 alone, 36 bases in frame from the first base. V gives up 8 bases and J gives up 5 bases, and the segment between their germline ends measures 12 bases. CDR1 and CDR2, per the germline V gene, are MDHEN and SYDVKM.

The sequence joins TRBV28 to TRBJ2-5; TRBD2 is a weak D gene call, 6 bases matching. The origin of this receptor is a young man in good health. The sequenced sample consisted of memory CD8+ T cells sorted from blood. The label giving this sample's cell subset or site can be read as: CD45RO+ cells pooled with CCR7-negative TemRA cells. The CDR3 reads CASGGMGETQYF. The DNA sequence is TGTGCCAGCGGCGGGATGGGGGAGACCCAGTACTTC.